This is a list of T cell receptor beta chains from one sample in a study of shared clonotypes between healthy human individuals. Repertoires were generated with immunoSEQ multiplex PCR, while TCRdb's copy carries only in-frame clones and drops some. The sample lists around 2,000,000 clones; around 96% were seen once. Sequenced material: naive CD8+ T cells sorted from blood. The receptors derive from a man aged 18 to 35 in good health. Both conserved end residues are part of each CDR3. The order of the fields is CDR3 length, D gene, V gene, clone size, J gene, CDR3 DNA, CDR3 protein. D genes are given only for firm matches. Clone size appears in some rows only: once, few, many, or a class for an expanded clone.

CDR3 length: 12
D gene: NA
V gene: TRBV10-1
clone size: NA
J gene: TRBJ2-2
CDR3 DNA: TGCGCCAGCGGACTGATCACCGGGGAGCTGTTTTTT
CDR3 protein: CASGLITGELFF

CDR3 length: 14
D gene: TRBD1
V gene: TRBV30
clone size: few
J gene: TRBJ1-3
CDR3 DNA: TGTGCCTGGTCCCGACAGGGCCTCGGAAACACCATATATTTT
CDR3 protein: CAWSRQGLGNTIYF

CDR3 length: 13
D gene: NA
V gene: TRBV29-1
clone size: few
J gene: TRBJ1-2
CDR3 DNA: TGCAGCGTTGAAGGAGGGGGTTTCTATGGCTACACCTTC
CDR3 protein: CSVEGGGFYGYTF

CDR3 length: 15
D gene: TRBD2
V gene: TRBV4-3
clone size: NA
J gene: TRBJ2-7
CDR3 DNA: TGCGCCAGCAGCCAACGACTAGCGGGAGGGGACGAGCAGTACTTC
CDR3 protein: CASSQRLAGGDEQYF

CDR3 length: 13
D gene: NA
V gene: TRBV11-2
clone size: NA
J gene: TRBJ2-7
CDR3 DNA: TGTGCCAGCAGCTTAGGAGCCCTCTACGAGCAGTACTTC
CDR3 protein: CASSLGALYEQYF

CDR3 length: 15
D gene: TRBD2
V gene: TRBV7-9
clone size: once
J gene: TRBJ2-1
CDR3 DNA: TGTGCCAGCAGTTCAACTAGCGGGAGGTACAATGAGCAGTTCTTC
CDR3 protein: CASSSTSGRYNEQFF

CDR3 length: 15
D gene: TRBD1
V gene: TRBV5-1
clone size: NA
J gene: TRBJ2-5
CDR3 DNA: TGCGCCAGCAGCTTGGGACAGGGTGGTCAAGAGACCCAGTACTTC
CDR3 protein: CASSLGQGGQETQYF

CDR3 length: 13
D gene: TRBD1
V gene: TRBV5-6
clone size: NA
J gene: TRBJ1-2
CDR3 DNA: TGTGCCAGCAGCCTCCGGGACAGTTATGGCTACACCTTC
CDR3 protein: CASSLRDSYGYTF

CDR3 length: 13
D gene: NA
V gene: TRBV9
clone size: NA
J gene: TRBJ2-7
CDR3 DNA: TGTGCCAGCAGCGTAGGAAACTCCTACGAGCAGTACTTC
CDR3 protein: CASSVGNSYEQYF

CDR3 length: 14
D gene: TRBD2
V gene: TRBV19
clone size: NA
J gene: TRBJ2-1
CDR3 DNA: TGTGCCAGTAGTATCTTCCTCATAGCGGGAGAGCAGTTCTTC
CDR3 protein: CASSIFLIAGEQFF

CDR3 length: 10
D gene: NA
V gene: TRBV7-4
clone size: NA
J gene: TRBJ2-1
CDR3 DNA: TGTGCCACCCGCTACAATGAGCAGTTCTTC
CDR3 protein: CATRYNEQFF

CDR3 length: 15
D gene: NA
V gene: TRBV2
clone size: NA
J gene: TRBJ1-1
CDR3 DNA: TGTGCCAGCAGTTACCTGACAGCCCTGAACACTGAAGCTTTCTTT
CDR3 protein: CASSYLTALNTEAFF

CDR3 length: 16
D gene: TRBD1
V gene: TRBV18
clone size: NA
J gene: TRBJ2-1
CDR3 DNA: TGTGCCAGCTCACTAAGCGGGACAGGGGCCTACAATGAGCAGTTCTTC
CDR3 protein: CASSLSGTGAYNEQFF

CDR3 length: 15
D gene: TRBD1
V gene: TRBV5-1
clone size: NA
J gene: TRBJ2-2
CDR3 DNA: TGCGCCAGCAGCCCGGACAGGGGGTACACCGGGGAGCTGTTTTTT
CDR3 protein: CASSPDRGYTGELFF

CDR3 length: 14
D gene: NA
V gene: TRBV9
clone size: once
J gene: TRBJ2-3
CDR3 DNA: TGTGCCAGCAGCGTTGACGGGGGCGGAGATACGCAGTATTTT
CDR3 protein: CASSVDGGGDTQYF

CDR3 length: 14
D gene: TRBD2
V gene: TRBV6-5
clone size: NA
J gene: TRBJ2-7
CDR3 DNA: TGTGCCAGCAGCCCACTAGCGGGGGGATACGAGCAGTACTTC
CDR3 protein: CASSPLAGGYEQYF

CDR3 length: 16
D gene: NA
V gene: TRBV28
clone size: once
J gene: TRBJ2-1
CDR3 DNA: TGTGCCAGCAGTTACCCGGGACTGACTTTCTACAATGAGCAGTTCTTC
CDR3 protein: CASSYPGLTFYNEQFF

CDR3 length: 16
D gene: TRBD2
V gene: TRBV9
clone size: NA
J gene: TRBJ2-7
CDR3 DNA: TGTGCCAGCAGCGCGGGAGGGACTAGCGGGACCCACGAGCAGTACTTC
CDR3 protein: CASSAGGTSGTHEQYF

CDR3 length: 12
D gene: NA
V gene: TRBV13
clone size: NA
J gene: TRBJ2-7
CDR3 DNA: TGTGCCAGCAGCTTGGTGCGCTACGAGCAGTACTTC
CDR3 protein: CASSLVRYEQYF

CDR3 length: 17
D gene: NA
V gene: TRBV7-8
clone size: NA
J gene: TRBJ1-3
CDR3 DNA: TGTGCCAGCAGCGGGGGTGGGGAGGGAAGCTCTGGAAACACCATATATTTT
CDR3 protein: CASSGGGEGSSGNTIYF

CDR3 length: 18
D gene: NA
V gene: TRBV5-6
clone size: once
J gene: TRBJ2-5
CDR3 DNA: TGTGCCAGCAGCTTCCTTCTAGGGGAGGCAGCCTTGGGGGAGACCCAGTACTTC
CDR3 protein: CASSFLLGEAALGETQYF

CDR3 length: 14
D gene: NA
V gene: TRBV7-6
clone size: NA
J gene: TRBJ2-7
CDR3 DNA: TGTGCCAGCAGCTTAGGTACGCTAACCTACGAGCAGTACTTC
CDR3 protein: CASSLGTLTYEQYF

CDR3 length: 10
D gene: NA
V gene: TRBV2
clone size: NA
J gene: TRBJ1-3
CDR3 DNA: TGTGCCAGCACTAGGGACACCATATATTTT
CDR3 protein: CASTRDTIYF

CDR3 length: 17
D gene: TRBD1
V gene: TRBV6-1
clone size: NA
J gene: TRBJ1-2
CDR3 DNA: TGTGCCAGCAGTGAAAGACCGGGACAGAATTCTAACTATGGCTACACCTTC
CDR3 protein: CASSERPGQNSNYGYTF

CDR3 length: 16
D gene: TRBD2
V gene: TRBV4-1
clone size: NA
J gene: TRBJ2-7
CDR3 DNA: TGCGCCAGCAGCCAAGGGCTAGCGGCTCCAAACTACGAGCAGTACTTC
CDR3 protein: CASSQGLAAPNYEQYF

CDR3 length: 15
D gene: NA
V gene: TRBV15
clone size: NA
J gene: TRBJ1-4
CDR3 DNA: TGTGCCACCAGCGGGGAAGGGGTAACTAATGAAAAACTGTTTTTT
CDR3 protein: CATSGEGVTNEKLFF

CDR3 length: 17
D gene: NA
V gene: TRBV27
clone size: NA
J gene: TRBJ1-5
CDR3 DNA: TGTGCCAGCAGTTTACTCTCTCGGGGTAAAGCAATCAGCCCCCAGCATTTT
CDR3 protein: CASSLLSRGKAISPQHF

CDR3 length: 15
D gene: TRBD1
V gene: TRBV28
clone size: NA
J gene: TRBJ2-7
CDR3 DNA: TGTGCCACCGAACACAGAGCGGGGACAGGGAAAAGGATGTATTTC
CDR3 protein: CATEHRAGTGKRMYF

CDR3 length: 13
D gene: TRBD1
V gene: TRBV29-1
clone size: NA
J gene: TRBJ2-2
CDR3 DNA: TGCAGCGTGGACAGGGCGGGCACCGGGGAGCTGTTTTTT
CDR3 protein: CSVDRAGTGELFF

CDR3 length: 13
D gene: NA
V gene: TRBV11-2
clone size: NA
J gene: TRBJ2-3
CDR3 DNA: TGTGCCAGCAGCTCTCCCTTTACAGATACGCAGTATTTT
CDR3 protein: CASSSPFTDTQYF

CDR3 length: 16
D gene: NA
V gene: TRBV11-2
clone size: NA
J gene: TRBJ2-5
CDR3 DNA: TGTGCCAGCACCAACAGGGTTGGGATCGCCAAAGAGACCCAGTACTTC
CDR3 protein: CASTNRVGIAKETQYF

CDR3 length: 14
D gene: NA
V gene: TRBV13
clone size: NA
J gene: TRBJ1-2
CDR3 DNA: TGTGCCAGCAGCTCCTGGGGTGGCCTTCAGGGCTACACCTTC
CDR3 protein: CASSSWGGLQGYTF

CDR3 length: 15
D gene: NA
V gene: TRBV25-1
clone size: NA
J gene: TRBJ1-4
CDR3 DNA: TGTGCCAGCAGTGAATATAACACTCCCGGTGAAAAACTGTTTTTT
CDR3 protein: CASSEYNTPGEKLFF

CDR3 length: 10
D gene: NA
V gene: TRBV9
clone size: NA
J gene: TRBJ2-1
CDR3 DNA: TGTGCCAGCTCGGGGTCTGAGCAGTTCTTC
CDR3 protein: CASSGSEQFF